This T cell receptor (beta chain) was identified during a study of T cell changes during pregnancy in multiple sclerosis. The CDR3 contains 14 residues. The germline V gene encodes CDR1 MNHNS and CDR2 SASEGT. V gave up 0 bases and J gave up 10 bases, with 10 bases separating them. Clones were sequenced by immunoSEQ multiplex PCR, and TCRdb holds only the in-frame ones, with some missing. The table includes some 85,000 clones, just over 90% detected once. The clonotype comes from a female donor in good health, enrolled as a control in a pregnancy study. The V and J genes are TRBV6-1 and TRBJ1-6; tentative D call: TRBD1 (6 bases). The source material was peripheral blood, sampled in the second trimester of pregnancy. CDR3 nucleotides: TGTGCCAGCAGTGAAGCGGGGGCCGGGTCACCCCTCCACTTT. It specifies CASSEAGAGSPLHF.